A single sample gave rise to the 12 T cell receptor beta chains below, sequenced in a study of cytomegalovirus exposure and HLA in healthy donors. The PCR ran on 60 Vbeta and 13 Jbeta primers. Profiling relied on immunoSEQ multiplex PCR, and the TCRdb table lists in-frame clones only, not all of them. The table lists 56,000 or so clones, with approximately 2.4% in the top ten. Sequences were obtained from PBMCs. Receptors originate from a female donor in good health and CMV-seronegative.

The chain links TRBV10-2 to TRBJ1-2; weak D call: TRBD1 (5 bases). The length of the CDR3 is 11 residues. Deletions cut 9 bases from V and 4 bases from J, with 9 bases between. The germline gives CDR1 WSHSY, CDR2 SAAADI. The CDR3: CARGLGYGYTF. The DNA for the CDR3 is TGCGCCAGGGGGCTTGGCTATGGCTACACCTTC.

V and J are TRBV6-1 and TRBJ2-7; tentative D call: TRBD1 (6 bases). V lost 6 bases and J 2 bases, leaving 17 bases between the germline ends. Germline values: CDR1 MNHNS, CDR2 SASEGT. The CDR3 is 15 residues long. This chain's CDR3 is CASRKGERTTYEQYF. CDR3 coding DNA: TGTGCCAGCAGGAAGGGGGAAAGAACAACCTACGAGCAGTACTTC.

For this clone: One end of the junction fails to match germline, which may point to a read error. J is TRBJ1-2 and V is TRBV5-6; 9 bases are a match to TRBD1. CDR3 size: 17 residues. In germline, CDR1 is SGHDT, CDR2 YYEEEE. This CDR3 reads CASTLPGQGASGYGYTF. The DNA for the CDR3 is TGTGCCAGCACCTTGCCGGGACAGGGTGCGTCAGGCTATGGCTACACCTTC. Full variable domain (outside the CDR3, taken from reference TRBV5-6 and TRBJ1-2): DAGVTQSPTHLIKTRGQQVTLRCSPKSGHDTVSWYQQALGQGPQFIFQYYEEEERQRGNFPDRFSGHQFPNYSSELNVNALLLGDSALYLCASTLPGQGASGYGYTFGSGTRLTVV.

The chain links TRBV30 to TRBJ2-7; weak D call: TRBD2 (6 bases). Germline CDR1 is GTSNPN and CDR2 is SVGIG (reference sequence). The CDR3 consists of 13 residues. With 5 bases removed from V and 4 bases from J, the gap between germline ends came to 15 bases. CDR3 coding DNA: TGTGCCTGGCTGGCCCCTGGGGGGTACGAGCAGTACTTC. Protein sequence: CAWLAPGGYEQYF.

The chain recombines TRBV12-5 with TRBJ1-1, with D uncertain. Per germline, CDR1 LGHNT and CDR2 FRNRAP. V lost 2 bases and J 7 bases, leaving 17 bases between the germline ends. The CDR3 length is 15 residues. The CDR3 spells CASGLSPRWRGEAFF. CDR3 DNA: TGTGCTAGTGGTTTGTCCCCCAGGTGGCGGGGTGAAGCTTTCTTT.

The chain links TRBV18 to TRBJ1-2; 10 positions match TRBD1. This CDR3 has 16 residues. Germline V lookup: CDR1 KGHSH, CDR2 LQKENI. V shed 3 bases and J 4 bases; nucleotides not matched to a gene: 8. The CDR3 here is CASSPMDRGNGYGYTF. The CDR3 DNA sequence: TGTGCCAGCTCACCCATGGACAGGGGGAATGGCTATGGCTACACCTTC.

This chain uses TRBV6-1 with TRBJ1-2, with TRBD1 identical over 8 bases. The V and J ends lost 8 bases and 4 bases, in that order; junction bases with no gene match: 9. Germline V gives CDR1 MNHNS, CDR2 SASEGT. This CDR3 is built from 14 residues. The CDR3 region is CASYRQGKGYGYTF. The CDR3 DNA sequence: TGTGCCAGCTACAGACAGGGGAAGGGCTATGGCTACACCTTC.

The chain employs TRBV5-1 and TRBJ1-5, with D unresolved. Germline V gene lookup returns CDR1 SGHRS and CDR2 YFSETQ. This CDR3 contains 14 residues. The V end was cut by 4 bases, the J end by 5 bases, with 13 bases between. CDR3 sequence reads: CASSPVAGDQPQHF. CDR3 DNA sequence: TGCGCCAGCAGCCCCGTCGCCGGTGATCAGCCCCAGCATTTT.

The V gene is TRBV19, the J gene TRBJ1-5, with unresolved D. Trimming took off 1 base at V and 0 bases at J, with 10 bases between the two ends. Per germline, CDR1 LNHDA and CDR2 SQIVND (reference sequence). There are 16 residues in the CDR3. As DNA, the CDR3 is TGTGCCAGTAGTATAGCGGCAGGATATAGCAATCAGCCCCAGCATTTT. Encoded protein: CASSIAAGYSNQPQHF.

Here the CDR3 DNA reads TGTGCCATCAGTGACAGGGGGAACACTGAAGCTTTCTTT. Its protein product is CAISDRGNTEAFF. This sequence joins TRBV10-3 and TRBJ1-1; a weak D match, TRBD1 (6 bases). This CDR3 has 13 residues. The germline gives CDR1 ENHRY, CDR2 SYGVKD. Trimming stripped 3 bases from V and 1 base from J, with 6 bases between.

V usage is TRBV4-3 and J usage is TRBJ2-6, with D maybe TRBD1 (6 bases). The CDR3 totals 18 residues. Trimming shortened V by 0 bases and J by 0 bases, and 12 bases separated the two germline ends. Germline CDR1 and CDR2: LGHNA and YSLEER. The chain's CDR3 is CASSQDSGVISGANVLTF. As DNA, the CDR3 is TGCGCCAGCAGCCAAGATTCAGGGGTGATCTCTGGGGCCAACGTCCTGACTTTC.

The chain joins TRBV6-1 to TRBJ1-2; 9 nucleotides align to TRBD1. Germline V lookup: CDR1 MNHNS, CDR2 SASEGT. This CDR3 contains 17 residues. Trimming removed 3 bases from V and 3 bases from J; junction bases left unmatched: 11. The CDR3 loop is CASSDLGTGRLDYGYTF. The CDR3 region has the DNA TGTGCCAGCAGTGACCTCGGGACAGGGAGACTAGACTATGGCTACACCTTC.